This TCR beta chain came from a study of T cells in Graves' hyperthyroidism and ophthalmopathy. General study findings and limits: By a 13 V-J model, ophthalmopathy was set apart from stable hyperthyroidism.

The sample holds many counts of this clonotype. Its antigen is not known. Between the trimmed V and J ends, which lost 1 base and 8 bases, there was a span of 12 bases. Germline V CDR1 and CDR2: LGHDT, YNNKEL (reference sequence). The CDR3 is 14 residues long. Diagnostic decisions used clinical symptoms, serum thyroxine and TRAb, thyroid ultrasound and orbital computed tomography. Extraction of PBMCs used 8 to 10 ml of fresh peripheral blood. Amplified regions were TCR beta CDR3 sequences from RNA transcripts. Initially, a first-round RT-PCR of the TCR CDR3 employed the HTBI primer set. MiXCR, run by TCRdb on the multiplex PCR reads, gives a single entry per CDR3 protein. Here the sample spans about 560,000 distinct CDR3 sequences, 16% being singletons.

The chain uses TRBV3-1 and TRBJ2-1; possible D gene TRBD2, 5 bases. This clonotype originated in a woman in her late teens or twenties with Graves' hyperthyroidism. The sample was blood. CDR3 loop: CASSQGAGADEQFF. For the CDR3, the DNA is TGTGCCAGCAGCCAAGGGGCGGGTGCCGATGAGCAGTTCTTC.